This entry concerns a single TCR beta chain. The antigen this receptor binds is unknown. No much larger clone exists at a distance of one base, and base qualities are not known. From V the trimming removes 4 bases and from J it removes 2 bases, while the gene matches leave 5 bases of the junction unaccounted for. Its CDR3 holds 16 amino acids, cysteine through phenylalanine. Left in the record is the CDR3 DNA by itself, 48 bases read in frame from the first base. Reading the germline V gene gives CDR1 SNHLY and CDR2 FYNNEI. Library construction relied on 5' RACE. TCRdb names Illumina HiSeq 2500 as the instrument used. The second PCR ran for roughly 7 to 11 cycles and used a J-beta primer mix along with a sample-barcoded 5' primer. Each TCR beta cDNA molecule received a unique molecular identifier from a template-switch 5' adaptor carrying 12 random nucleotides. Each sample yielded at least 2.5 million CDR3-containing paired-end reads. First-strand cDNA synthesis was performed from all RNA using the Mint cDNA synthesis kit, with priming by a TRBC-specific oligonucleotide. Following uracil-DNA glycosylase treatment, a first 18-cycle PCR with universal primers M1SS and BC2_uni_R was performed on all cDNA. The source study handled its data this way. Each sample was normalized by randomly selecting 1 million high-quality reads, each carrying a distinct molecular identifier. Instead of being binned into consensus sequences, reads with shared molecular identifiers were discarded. MiTCR, run with a Q25 quality threshold and the strictest error-elimination algorithm, handled CDR3 identification, clonotype clustering and error correction. A nonparametric unseen species model with Euler transformation was used to estimate lower-bound total TCR beta diversity. Using fastp trimming at Q25 and MiXCR clonotype assembly, TCRdb reanalyzed the public sequencing data and kept in-frame beta chains. Entries are consolidated by CDR3 protein sequence, retaining the most common genes and DNA. TCRdb's processing, not the authors', yielded these V and J calls. In all, the sample holds approximately 1.5 million distinct CDR3 sequences, and about 35% of those were seen once. In total, the top ten clones hold 11% of the sample.

These data are taken from a study of blood T cells in healthy people across ages (dated by TCRdb to about 2015). Broadly, across the study: Template switching captured roughly one uniquely barcoded TCR beta cDNA molecule per two T cells in model experiments. Age-related changes in TCR beta repertoire diversity were measured in the study by deep sequencing normalized with unique cDNA molecular identifiers. The donors were split into four age groups: young (average around 15 years), middle-aged (39), aged (roughly 60) and long-lived (about 74). To avoid experimental bias, donors of different ages were spread randomly across the sequencing lanes. Using the same blood draw, the study looked at two additional independent replicas of 1 million unique cDNA reads for two donors, one aged 18 to 30 and the other aged 80 or older.

What the research found in general, with its limitations: As age increased, observed TCR beta diversity per million T cells dropped in a roughly linear way, and a significant reduction was already evident by age about 40. Bulk unsorted PBMC profiling prevented conclusive comparison of naive and antigen-experienced compartments. A strong correlation was found between observed TCR beta diversity and the percentage of naive T cells measured by flow cytometry. Compared with the aged group, the long-lived group had more naive CD4+ T cells, fewer expanded clones and increased TCR diversity, a pattern suggesting age selection. Estimates of total diversity based on one million sequenced T cells were regarded as lower bounds and as underestimates. Because donor CMV infection status was unknown, age-related changes in expanded clonotypes were potentially confounded.

Donors were a few dozen systemically healthy Caucasian individuals from Russia aged roughly 6 to 90 years. Each donor gave approximately 9.3 milliliters of peripheral blood, collected into EDTA-treated Vacutainer tubes. PBMCs were isolated by Ficoll-Paque density-gradient centrifugation, with at least 6 million obtained per sample. Total RNA was extracted from PBMCs with Trizol reagent, with at least 6 micrograms obtained per sample. For every donor, an aliquot of PBMCs went through flow cytometry to measure the percentages of naive CD45RAhigh/CD27high T cells. The receptor was derived from a woman aged 25 to 45 in good health. Sequenced sample: blood. In this chain, TRBV2 is recombined with TRBJ2-1, with TRBD2 identical over 10 junction bases. In nucleotides, the sequence is TGTGCCAGCAGTGCAAAAACTAGCGGGGCCTACAATGAGCAGTTCTTC. Translated, this is CASSAKTSGAYNEQFF.